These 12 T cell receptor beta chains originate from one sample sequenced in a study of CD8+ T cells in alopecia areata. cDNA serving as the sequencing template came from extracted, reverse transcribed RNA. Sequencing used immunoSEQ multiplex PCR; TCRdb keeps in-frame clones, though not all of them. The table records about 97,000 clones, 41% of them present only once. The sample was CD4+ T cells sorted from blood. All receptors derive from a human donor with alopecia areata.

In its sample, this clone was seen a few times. CDR3 sequence reads: CASSGTAMNEKLFF. The CDR3 DNA reads TGTGCCAGCAGCGGGACAGCGATGAATGAAAAACTGTTTTTT. The chain has TRBV9 and TRBJ1-4; tentatively, D is TRBD1 (6 bases). Looked up from germline, CDR1 is SGDLS and CDR2 is YYNGEE. This CDR3 region has 14 residues. Deletions cut 3 bases from V and 5 bases from J, with 11 bases between.

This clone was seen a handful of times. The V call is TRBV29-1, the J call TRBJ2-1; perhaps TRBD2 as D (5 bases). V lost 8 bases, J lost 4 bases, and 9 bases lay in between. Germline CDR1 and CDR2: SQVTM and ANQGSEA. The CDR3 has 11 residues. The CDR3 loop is CSSRGYNEQFF. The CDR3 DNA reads TGCAGCTCCCGAGGGTACAATGAGCAGTTCTTC.

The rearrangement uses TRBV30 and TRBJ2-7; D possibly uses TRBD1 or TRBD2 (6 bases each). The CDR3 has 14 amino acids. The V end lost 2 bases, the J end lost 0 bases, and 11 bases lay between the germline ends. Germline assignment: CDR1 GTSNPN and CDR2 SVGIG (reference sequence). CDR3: CAWSLGGSSYEQYF. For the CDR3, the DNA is TGTGCCTGGAGTTTAGGGGGGTCCTCCTACGAGCAGTACTTC.

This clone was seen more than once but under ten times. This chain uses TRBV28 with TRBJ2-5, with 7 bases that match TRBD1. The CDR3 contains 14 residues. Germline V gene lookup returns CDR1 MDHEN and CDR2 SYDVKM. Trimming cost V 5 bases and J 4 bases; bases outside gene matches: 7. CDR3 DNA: TGTGCCAGCAGTACCCCGGGACAGCGAGAGACCCAGTACTTC. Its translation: CASSTPGQRETQYF.

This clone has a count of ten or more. The CDR3 loop reads CAWSVRERDTQYF. CDR3 nucleotide sequence: TGTGCCTGGAGTGTACGAGAACGAGATACGCAGTATTTT. V and J are TRBV30 and TRBJ2-3, with D unresolved. This CDR3 spans 13 amino acids. Trimming cost V 0 bases and J 5 bases, with 9 bases left between them. Germline V gives CDR1 GTSNPN, CDR2 SVGIG (reference sequence).

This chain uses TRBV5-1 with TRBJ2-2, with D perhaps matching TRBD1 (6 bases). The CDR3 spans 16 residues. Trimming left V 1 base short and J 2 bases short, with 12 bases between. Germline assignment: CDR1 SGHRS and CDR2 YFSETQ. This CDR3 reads CASSLTYRANTGELFF. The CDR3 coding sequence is TGCGCCAGCAGCTTGACGTACAGGGCAAACACCGGGGAGCTGTTTTTT.

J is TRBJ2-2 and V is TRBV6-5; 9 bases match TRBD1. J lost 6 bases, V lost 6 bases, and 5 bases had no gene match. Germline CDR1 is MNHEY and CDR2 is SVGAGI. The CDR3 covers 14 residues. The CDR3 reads CASRRTGVAGELFF. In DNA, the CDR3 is TGTGCCAGCAGGCGGACAGGGGTCGCCGGGGAGCTGTTTTTT.

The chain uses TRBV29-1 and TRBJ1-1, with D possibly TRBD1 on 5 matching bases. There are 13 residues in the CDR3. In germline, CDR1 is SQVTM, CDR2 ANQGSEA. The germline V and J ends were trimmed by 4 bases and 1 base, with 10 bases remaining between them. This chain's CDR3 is CSVARDGNTEAFF. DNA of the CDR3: TGCAGCGTTGCCCGGGACGGGAACACTGAAGCTTTCTTT.

CDR3 sequence: CAWSATLGSHEQFF. The CDR3 DNA sequence: TGTGCCTGGAGTGCCACCCTAGGGAGTCATGAGCAGTTCTTC. The V call is TRBV30, the J call TRBJ2-1, with D perhaps matching TRBD2 (5 bases). V lost 1 base to trimming and J lost 8 bases, with 15 bases between them. The CDR3 extends over 14 amino acids. CDR1 GTSNPN and CDR2 SVGIG come from the germline V gene (reference sequence).

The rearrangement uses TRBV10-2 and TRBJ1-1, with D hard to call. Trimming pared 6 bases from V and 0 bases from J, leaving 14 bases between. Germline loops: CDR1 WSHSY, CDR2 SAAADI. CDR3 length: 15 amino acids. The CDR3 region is CASRDWTEVNTEAFF. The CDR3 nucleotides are TGCGCCAGCAGAGATTGGACGGAGGTGAACACTGAAGCTTTCTTT.

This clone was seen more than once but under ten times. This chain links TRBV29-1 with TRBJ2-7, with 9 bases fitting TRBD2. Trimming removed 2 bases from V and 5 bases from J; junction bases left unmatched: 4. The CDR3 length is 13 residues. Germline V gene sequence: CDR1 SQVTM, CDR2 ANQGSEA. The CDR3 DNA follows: TGCAGCGTTGAACCAGCGGGAGGTAACGAGCAGTACTTC. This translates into CSVEPAGGNEQYF.

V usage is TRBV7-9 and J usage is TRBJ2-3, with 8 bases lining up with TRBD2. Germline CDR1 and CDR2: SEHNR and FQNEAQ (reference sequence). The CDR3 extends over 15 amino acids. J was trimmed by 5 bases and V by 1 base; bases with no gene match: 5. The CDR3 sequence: CASSLGGTSLDTQYF. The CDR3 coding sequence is TGTGCCAGCAGCTTAGGTGGGACTAGTTTAGATACGCAGTATTTT.